Below, one T cell receptor beta chain is given with its context. The antigen is not known. This entry belongs to a study of response to subunit inactivated influenza vaccine. Study findings and constraints: Each seasonal flu vaccination may recruit only limited new T cells, authors suggested.

TCRdb analysed the RT-PCR reads with MiXCR anew, one entry per CDR3 protein. This sample has a few hundred thousand distinct CDR3 sequences, with 21% found just once. The V and J ends lost 4 bases and 1 base respectively, with 18 bases between them. Germline loops: CDR1 KGHDR, CDR2 SFDVKD. This CDR3 contains 18 residues. The material sequenced was PBMCs from blood, taken about 20 months after vaccination. This clonotype was sampled from a man between 50 and 75 years old who received an inactivated influenza vaccine. This chain uses TRBV24-1 with TRBJ2-2, with D perhaps given as TRBD1 or TRBD2 (5 bases each). CDR3 DNA: TGTGCCACCAGTGACCCTCGTACCGGGACGGGGAACACCGGGGAGCTGTTTTTT. Protein sequence: CATSDPRTGTGNTGELFF.